This T cell receptor (beta chain) stems from a study of control samples from healthy donors and cancer patients. The CDR3 is 15 amino acids. Germline V gene lookup returns CDR1 MGHDK and CDR2 SYGVNS. J gave up 2 bases and V 5 bases, and 4 bases lay outside the gene matches. Sequenced by immunoSEQ multiplex PCR; TCRdb stores in-frame clones only, minus some. This sample yields about 150,000 clones, of which 93% are seen a single time; 2% to 2.5% belongs to the top ten. Sequencing was done on a sample of blood. This TCR derives from a man aged 50 to 59 in good health. The chain combines TRBV25-1 with TRBJ2-1, with TRBD1 matching 9 bases. The CDR3 nucleotides are TGTGCCAGCAGTAAGAACAGGGGGCCCTACAATGAGCAGTTCTTC. Translated, it gives CASSKNRGPYNEQFF.